This TCR beta chain derives from a study of Ad26.COV2.S vaccination and SARS-CoV-2 variants. The overall study: A COV1001 Ad26.COV2.S trial-arm participant provided the sample. Intramuscular Ad26.COV2.S doses were given once or twice, 56 days apart.

Assay used: immunoSEQ multiplex PCR; TCRdb lists only in-frame clones, some missing. Among some 300,000 clones listed, about 86% were seen once. CDR1 is ENHRY, CDR2 SYGVKD, per germline. V shed 5 bases and J shed 3 bases, with 19 bases lying between them. The length of the CDR3 is 16 residues. Treatment meaning: some 20 received Ad26.COV2.S at low or high dose, single or two shots; roughly five received placebo; per-sample allocation not given. Sampling was performed 63 days after the first vaccine or placebo injection. Cohort 1b enrolled adults aged 18-55 years in Boston. Expressing Wuhan-strain SARS-CoV-2 spike, an Ad26 vector served as the vaccine.

The source material was peripheral blood, sampled in a trial of Ad26.COV2.S vaccine versus placebo. V usage is TRBV10-3 and J usage is TRBJ1-1; possibly TRBD1 for D (6 bases). The receptor was derived from a person between 18 and 65 years old who received the Ad26.COV2.S COVID-19 vaccine or a placebo. The CDR3 region has the DNA TGTGCCATCAGTAACAGGGCTGGGCTGGGTCACACTGAAGCTTTCTTT. The encoded protein is CAISNRAGLGHTEAFF.